The 13 T cell receptor beta chains given below trace back to one sample, sequenced in a study of breast tumors, draining lymph nodes, adjacent tissues. Using its own MiXCR run on the multiplex PCR reads, TCRdb lists one record per CDR3 protein. The data hold approximately 230,000 distinct CDR3 sequences, with under 40% observed a single time. Samples came from axillary lymph nodes draining the breast cancer. The sequencing sample was made of axillary lymph node tissue. The receptors derive from a female donor with breast cancer. Some clones in this sample may be carry-over from other donors' samples.

This clonotype was counted ten times or more. This chain connects TRBV5-6 to TRBJ2-7, with 9 nucleotides matching TRBD1. The CDR3 consists of 14 residues. CDR1 SGHDT and CDR2 YYEEEE come from the germline V gene. The V segment lost 3 bases and the J segment 5 bases; nucleotides outside the gene matches: 6. The CDR3 loop is CASSSTGQGNEQYF. The CDR3 coding sequence is TGTGCCAGCAGCTCGACGGGACAGGGAAACGAGCAGTACTTC.

This clonotype was counted a few times. This chain connects TRBV6-2 or TRBV6-3 to TRBJ2-5, with D perhaps TRBD1 or TRBD2 (5 bases each). Germline V CDR1 and CDR2: MNHEY, SVGEGT. CDR3 length equals 14 residues. The ends were cut back, 11 bases at V and 5 bases at J, with 21 bases in the middle. The CDR3 DNA reads as TGTGCCGGCACAGAAAGGACACGGGGCGAGACCCAGTACTTC. Translated: CAGTERTRGETQYF.

The chain has TRBV2 and TRBJ2-1, with 16 bases lining up with TRBD2. CDR1 is SNHLY, CDR2 FYNNEI, per germline. The CDR3 consists of 16 residues. The V and J ends lost 3 bases and 8 bases, in that order; junction bases with no gene match: 4. The chain's CDR3 is CASSELGLAGGYEQFF. DNA for the CDR3: TGTGCCAGCAGTGAGTTGGGACTAGCGGGAGGGTATGAGCAGTTCTTC.

This clonotype was found many times. The chain recombines TRBV12-3 or TRBV12-4 with TRBJ2-3; TRBD2 agrees at 7 bases. The CDR3 has 16 amino acids. V was clipped by 7 bases and J by 2 bases; unmatched bases: 12. CDR3 residues: CASIHGTNVYTDTQYF. The CDR3 region has the DNA TGTGCCAGCATACACGGGACTAACGTATACACAGATACGCAGTATTTT.

This sequence joins TRBV15 and TRBJ2-1; 12 bases agree with TRBD2. The CDR3 is 20 residues long. From germline, CDR1 is LNHNV and CDR2 YYDKDF (reference sequence). Trimming removed 0 bases from V and 1 base from J; junction bases left unmatched: 10. Here the CDR3 reads CATSRDNPSLAGGSYNEQFF. The CDR3, as DNA: TGTGCCACCAGCAGAGATAACCCCTCCCTAGCGGGAGGGTCCTACAATGAGCAGTTCTTC.

This sequence joins TRBV20-1 and TRBJ2-5, with TRBD2 matching 9 bases. After removal of 0 bases from V and 4 bases from J, the junction contained 0 bases not matched to a gene. The CDR3 totals 13 residues. CDR1 is DFQATT, CDR2 SNEGSKA, per germline (reference sequence). This chain's CDR3 is CSARDSGRETQYF. The CDR3 DNA is TGCAGTGCTAGAGATAGCGGGAGAGAGACCCAGTACTTC.

On this clonotype itself: Relative to the germline gene, one junction end is altered; a read error may explain this. The chain couples TRBV18 to TRBJ2-2, with 9 bases matching TRBD1. The CDR3 covers 16 residues. Germline V CDR1 and CDR2: KGHSH, LQKENI. CDR3 bases: TGTGTCAGCTCACCATTGGGACAGGGCATCACCGGGGAGCTGTTTTTT. It yields the protein CVSSPLGQGITGELFF.

This clonotype has more than one count but fewer than ten. It may be a read error: a sequence one base away is much more abundant. J is TRBJ1-6 and V is TRBV6-5; the D is unclear. Germline CDR1 is MNHEY and CDR2 is SVGAGI. V dropped 5 bases and J dropped 9 bases, with 23 bases sitting between them. The CDR3 spans 17 residues. The CDR3 spells CASSHLVEGSVGSPLHF. The DNA for the CDR3 is TGTGCCAGCAGTCACTTGGTTGAGGGAAGCGTTGGTTCACCCCTCCACTTT.

This clonotype was observed at least ten times. The chain links TRBV2 to TRBJ1-6, with D possibly being TRBD1 (6 bases). CDR1 is SNHLY and CDR2 is FYNNEI in the germline V gene. V lost 5 bases and J lost 11, with 7 bases in between. The CDR3 is 11 amino acids. CDR3 loop: CASSQGTPLHF. The CDR3 coding sequence is TGTGCCAGCAGTCAGGGGACACCCCTCCACTTT.

This clonotype has just a few counts. No conserved phenylalanine or tryptophan ends this CDR3, so it is likely a read error. The DNA is left out, because the CDR3 cannot be placed on it with certainty; the CDR3 is given as TCRdb lists it. The chain combines TRBV7-6 with TRBJ1-3; whether TRBD1, the table's D call, matches the DNA was not checked. Inclusive of both ends, the CDR3 amounts to 9 amino acids. CDR1 and CDR2 (germline): SGHVS, FNYEAQ. CDR3 region: CASSLGGAD.

This clonotype was counted at least ten times. This rearrangement joins TRBV7-9 to TRBJ2-2; TRBD1 matches 12 bases. Germline CDR1 SEHNR, CDR2 FQNEAQ (reference sequence). V was clipped by 4 bases and J by 4 bases; unmatched bases: 1. The CDR3 sequence is 15 residues long. CDR3 nucleotides: TGTGCCAGCAGCTGGGGACAGGGGGCCACCGGGGAGCTGTTTTTT. The encoded protein is CASSWGQGATGELFF.

This clonotype was observed at least ten times. This rearrangement joins TRBV20-1 to TRBJ1-6; D is possibly TRBD1 (5 bases). This CDR3 spans 15 amino acids. The germline V gene has CDR1 DFQATT and CDR2 SNEGSKA (reference sequence). Trimming took 4 bases from V and 5 from J, leaving 15 bases between them. CDR3 sequence: CSAKIGGYDNSPLHF. In DNA, the CDR3 is TGCAGTGCTAAGATCGGGGGTTACGATAATTCACCCCTCCACTTT.

This clonotype showed up many times. The rearrangement joins TRBV14 to TRBJ2-3; D unclear. CDR3 length equals 14 residues. Trimming removed 1 base at V and 6 bases at J, with 11 bases between. Germline values: CDR1 SGHDN, CDR2 FVKESK. In DNA form, the CDR3 reads TGTGCCAGCAGCCAAGCTGATCTGAGGGATACGCAGTATTTT. Translated: CASSQADLRDTQYF.